This record concerns one T cell receptor (beta chain) sequence. Only a few counts were recorded for this clonotype. The antigen it binds to is not known. One base away there is no much larger clone; base qualities are not given. The sample comes from a study of T-cell memory formation after mild COVID-19 (dated by TCRdb to the early 2020s). With regard to the full study: TCR sequence clusters from the two donors were largely donor specific. In a couple of donors, T-cell clones that expanded and contracted after mild COVID-19 were followed by sequencing TCRalpha and TCRbeta repertoires longitudinally. Two young, previously healthy adult volunteers made up the cohort, one male and one female. What the authors observed across the whole study: Clones contracting from day 15 to 85 had balanced CD4/CD8 phenotypes, while a second wave expanding from day 15 to 37 was biased towards CD4+. Some responding clones were detected in pre-infection memory, which suggested that pre-existing cross-reactive memory T cells had joined the SARS-CoV-2 response. Only a couple of mild cases were covered in the study, and larger cohorts including severe cases with pre-infection samples were considered necessary. Contracting CD4+ clones turned up mainly in the CM and EM memory subsets, whereas EMRA was where CD8+ clones were enriched. The second-wave clones that peaked on day 37 were not confirmed to be SARS-CoV-2 specific.

Ficoll-Paque density gradient centrifugation was used to isolate PBMCs. Instrument used: Illumina NovaSeq 6000. Using 5'RACE with constant-segment primers, TCRalpha and TCRbeta cDNA libraries were constructed, with sample barcodes and unique molecular identifiers added in the process. RNA was extracted from every sample with Trizol reagent. The libraries were amplified in two PCR steps, and the second step added a second sample barcode and Illumina TruSeq adapters. The libraries were sequenced on an Illumina NovaSeq using 2 x 150 bp paired-end reads. Per the source publication's procedure: With migec v1.2.7, reads were demultiplexed and then collapsed into UMI-guided consensus sequences. Using mixcr v2.1.11, UMI consensuses were aligned to TRA and TRB V and J templates and then assembled into clonotypes. Clonotypes were classified as expanded or contracted when called significant by both edgeR and NoisET, with noise models trained on biological replicates. For edgeR calls, a false discovery rate-adjusted p below 0.01 and a log2 fold-change threshold of 1 were applied. PCA with hierarchical clustering of max-normalized trajectories of the 1000 most abundant clonotypes was used as exploratory dynamics analysis. Separately sequenced CD4+ and CD8+ repertoires were used to assign the CD4 or CD8 phenotype of responding clones. TCRdb reanalyzed the raw reads on its own, using fastp at Q25 for trimming and MiXCR for clone calling, and kept in-frame beta chains. Rows with one shared CDR3 protein collapse into an entry with the most common genes and DNA. TCRdb's processing, not the authors' own work, is the source of the V and J calls. Recorded for this sample are fewer than 500,000 distinct CDR3 sequences; around a quarter of them occurred a single time. The ten largest clones add up to about 12% of the sample.

The sequenced sample consisted of PBMCs or a T cell subset sorted from them (not recorded which). The sequence came from an adult woman who had mild COVID-19 (a few samples of this study predate the infection). The sample titles of this study are shuffled in the database, so cell type and time point are left out; the donor was told from shared clones.

The nucleotides are TGTGCCACCAGCAAGGCGCCCTACACCGGGGAGCTGTTTTTT. This sequence encodes CATSKAPYTGELFF. This chain joins TRBV15 to TRBJ2-2; the D gene assignment is ambiguous. V drops 4 bases and J drops 3 bases, leaving 9 bases in between. The germline V gene (reference sequence) gives CDR1 as LNHNV and CDR2 as YYDKDF. The CDR3 runs 14 amino acids, cysteine and phenylalanine included. Only the CDR3 portion is preserved as DNA: 42 bases, with reading frame beginning at the first base.